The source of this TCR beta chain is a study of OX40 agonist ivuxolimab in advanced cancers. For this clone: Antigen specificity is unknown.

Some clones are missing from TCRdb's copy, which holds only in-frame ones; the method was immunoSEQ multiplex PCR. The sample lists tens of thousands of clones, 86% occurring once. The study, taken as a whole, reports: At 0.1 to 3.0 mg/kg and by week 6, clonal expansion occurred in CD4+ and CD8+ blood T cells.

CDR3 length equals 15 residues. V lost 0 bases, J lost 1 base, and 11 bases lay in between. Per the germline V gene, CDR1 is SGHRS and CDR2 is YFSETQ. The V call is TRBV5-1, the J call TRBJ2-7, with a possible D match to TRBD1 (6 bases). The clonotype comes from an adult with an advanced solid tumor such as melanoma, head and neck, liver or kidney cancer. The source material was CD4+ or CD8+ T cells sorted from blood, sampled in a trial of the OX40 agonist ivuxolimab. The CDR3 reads CASSLAGAQSYEQYF. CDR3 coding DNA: TGCGCCAGCAGCTTGGCAGGGGCCCAATCCTACGAGCAGTACTTC. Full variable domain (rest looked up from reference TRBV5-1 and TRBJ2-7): KAGVTQTPRYLIKTRGQQVTLSCSPISGHRSVSWYQQTPGQGLQFLFEYFSETQRNKGNFPGRFSGRQFSNSRSEMNVSTLELGDSALYLCASSLAGAQSYEQYFGPGTRLTVT.